This T cell receptor (beta chain) came from a study of human CD4 T cells and Enterobacteriaceae. This CDR3 is built from 13 residues. The germline V gene has CDR1 SGHTA and CDR2 FQGNSA. Trimming took 5 bases from V and 10 from J, leaving 17 bases between them. Clones were read by immunoSEQ multiplex PCR, and TCRdb kept only the in-frame ones, dropping some. Of roughly 1,300 clones in the sample, approximately 51% are singletons; the top ten hold roughly 30%. CFSE-low CD25+ ICOS+ proliferating activated T cells were FACS-sorted after roughly 6-7 days. Irradiated autologous monocytes pulsed with antigen were cultured at a 2:1 ratio with CFSE-labeled memory CD4+ T cells. Sorting took every CD4+ cell except CD45RA+CCR7+CD95- naive cells, reaching over 98% purity.

The clonotype comes from a human donor in good health. This sequence joins TRBV7-2 and TRBJ2-5; no firm D call. The material sequenced was bacteria-reactive CD4+ T cells grown in culture. Stated subset: CFSE-low proliferating memory CD4 T cells sorted after in vitro stimulation with a heat-inactivated bacterium or M. tuberculosis lysate. CDR3 DNA sequence: TGTGCCAGCAGCCGCGACCCCCAAGACGGCCAGTACTTC. Translated: CASSRDPQDGQYF.